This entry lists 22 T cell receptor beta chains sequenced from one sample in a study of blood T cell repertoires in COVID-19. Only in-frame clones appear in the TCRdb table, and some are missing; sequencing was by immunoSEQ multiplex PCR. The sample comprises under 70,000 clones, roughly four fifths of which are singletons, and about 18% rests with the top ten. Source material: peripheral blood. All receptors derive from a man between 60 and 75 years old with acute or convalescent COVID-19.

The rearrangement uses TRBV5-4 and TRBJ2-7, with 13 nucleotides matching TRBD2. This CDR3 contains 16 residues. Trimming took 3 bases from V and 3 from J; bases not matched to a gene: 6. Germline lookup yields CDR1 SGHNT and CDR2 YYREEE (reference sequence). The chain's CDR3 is CASSSGRTSGSYEQYF. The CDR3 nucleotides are TGTGCCAGCAGCTCGGGACGGACTAGCGGGAGCTACGAGCAGTACTTC.

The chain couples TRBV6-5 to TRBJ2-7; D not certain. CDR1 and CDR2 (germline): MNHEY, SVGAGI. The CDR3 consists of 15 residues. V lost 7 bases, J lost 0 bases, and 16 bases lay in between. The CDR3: CASTGLRRSSYEQYF. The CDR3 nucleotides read TGTGCCAGCACCGGTCTCAGAAGGAGCTCCTACGAGCAGTACTTC.

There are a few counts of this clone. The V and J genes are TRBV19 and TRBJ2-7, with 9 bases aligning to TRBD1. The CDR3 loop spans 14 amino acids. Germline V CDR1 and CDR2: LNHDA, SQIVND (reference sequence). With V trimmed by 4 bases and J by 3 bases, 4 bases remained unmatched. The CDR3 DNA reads TGTGCCAGTAGTAAGACAGGGGGAAGCTACGAGCAGTACTTC. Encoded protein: CASSKTGGSYEQYF.

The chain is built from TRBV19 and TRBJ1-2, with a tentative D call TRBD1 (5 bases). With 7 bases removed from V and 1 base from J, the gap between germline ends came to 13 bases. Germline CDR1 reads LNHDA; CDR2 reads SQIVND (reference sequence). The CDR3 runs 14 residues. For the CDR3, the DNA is TGTGCCAGTACCCGACAGTTAGATAACTATGGCTACACCTTC. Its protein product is CASTRQLDNYGYTF.

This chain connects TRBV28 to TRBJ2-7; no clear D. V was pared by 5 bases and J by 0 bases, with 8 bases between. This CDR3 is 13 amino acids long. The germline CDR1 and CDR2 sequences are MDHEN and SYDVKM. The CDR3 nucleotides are TGTGCCAGCAGTATTCTAAACTCCTACGAGCAGTACTTC. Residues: CASSILNSYEQYF.

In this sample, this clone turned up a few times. The CDR3 coding sequence is TGTGCCACCAGTACAGGGGGCTCCTACGAGCAGTACTTC. It is translated as CATSTGGSYEQYF. This chain joins TRBV24-1 and TRBJ2-7; 8 bases agree with TRBD1. V dropped 6 bases and J dropped 0; count of bases not matched to a gene: 0. CDR1 KGHDR and CDR2 SFDVKD come from the germline V gene. This CDR3 has 13 amino acids.

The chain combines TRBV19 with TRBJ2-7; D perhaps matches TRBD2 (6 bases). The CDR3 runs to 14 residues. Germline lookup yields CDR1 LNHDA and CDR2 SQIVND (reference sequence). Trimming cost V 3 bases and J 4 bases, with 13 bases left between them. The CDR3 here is CASSMVFGTYEQYF. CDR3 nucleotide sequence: TGTGCCAGTAGTATGGTATTTGGGACTTACGAGCAGTACTTC.

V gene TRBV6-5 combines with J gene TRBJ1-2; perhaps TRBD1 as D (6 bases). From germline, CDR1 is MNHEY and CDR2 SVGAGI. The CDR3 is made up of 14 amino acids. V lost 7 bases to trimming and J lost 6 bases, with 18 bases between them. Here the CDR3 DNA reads TGTGCCAGCACCCCCTACCGGGGGGCCAATGGCTACACCTTC. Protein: CASTPYRGANGYTF.

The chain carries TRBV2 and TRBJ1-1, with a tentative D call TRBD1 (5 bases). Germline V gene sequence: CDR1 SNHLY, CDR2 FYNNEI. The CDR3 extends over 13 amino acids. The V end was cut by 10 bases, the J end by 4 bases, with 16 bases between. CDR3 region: CAKSFPGGTEAFF. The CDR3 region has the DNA TGTGCCAAGAGTTTCCCGGGGGGCACTGAAGCTTTCTTT.

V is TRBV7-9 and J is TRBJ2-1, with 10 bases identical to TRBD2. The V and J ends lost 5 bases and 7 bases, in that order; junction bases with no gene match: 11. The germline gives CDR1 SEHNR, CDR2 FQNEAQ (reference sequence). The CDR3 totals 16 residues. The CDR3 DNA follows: TGTGCCAGCAGCCAGGGGGGTCTAGCGGGAGAGAATGAGCAGTTCTTC. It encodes CASSQGGLAGENEQFF.

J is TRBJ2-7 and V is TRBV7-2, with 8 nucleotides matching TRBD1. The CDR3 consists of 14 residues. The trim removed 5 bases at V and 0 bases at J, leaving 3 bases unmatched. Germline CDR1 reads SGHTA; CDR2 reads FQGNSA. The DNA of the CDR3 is TGTGCCAGCAGCCGGACAGGGAACTCCTACGAGCAGTACTTC. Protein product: CASSRTGNSYEQYF.

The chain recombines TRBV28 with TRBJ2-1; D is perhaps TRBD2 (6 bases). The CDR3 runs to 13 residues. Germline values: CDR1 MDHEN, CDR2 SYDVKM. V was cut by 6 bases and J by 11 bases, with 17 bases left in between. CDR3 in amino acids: CASRTYVTSQQFF. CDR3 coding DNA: TGTGCCAGCAGGACTTATGTCACTAGCCAGCAGTTCTTC.

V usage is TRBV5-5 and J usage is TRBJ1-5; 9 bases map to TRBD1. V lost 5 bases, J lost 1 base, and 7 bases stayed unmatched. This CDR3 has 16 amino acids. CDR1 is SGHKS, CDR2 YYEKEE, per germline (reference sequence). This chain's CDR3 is CASSVAGTGSNQPQHF. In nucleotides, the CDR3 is TGTGCCAGCAGTGTTGCGGGGACAGGGAGCAATCAGCCCCAGCATTTT.

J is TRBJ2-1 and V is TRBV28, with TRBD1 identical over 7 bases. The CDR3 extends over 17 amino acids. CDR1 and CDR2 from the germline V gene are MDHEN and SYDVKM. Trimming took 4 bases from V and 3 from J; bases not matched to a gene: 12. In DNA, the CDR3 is TGTGCCAGCAGTTCATCACAGGGGACCCCTCTCTACAATGAGCAGTTCTTC. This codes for CASSSSQGTPLYNEQFF. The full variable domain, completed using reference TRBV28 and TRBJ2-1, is DVKVTQSSRYLVKRTGEKVFLECVQDMDHENMFWYRQDPGLGLRLIYFSYDVKMKEKGDIPEGYSVSREKKERFSLILESASTNQTSMYLCASSSSQGTPLYNEQFFGPGTRLTVL.

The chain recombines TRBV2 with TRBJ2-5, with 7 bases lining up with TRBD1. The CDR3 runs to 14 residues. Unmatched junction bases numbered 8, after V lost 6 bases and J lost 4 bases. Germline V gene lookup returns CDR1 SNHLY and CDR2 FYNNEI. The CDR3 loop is CASSETGRRETQYF. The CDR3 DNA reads TGTGCCAGCAGCGAGACAGGGCGTCGAGAGACCCAGTACTTC.

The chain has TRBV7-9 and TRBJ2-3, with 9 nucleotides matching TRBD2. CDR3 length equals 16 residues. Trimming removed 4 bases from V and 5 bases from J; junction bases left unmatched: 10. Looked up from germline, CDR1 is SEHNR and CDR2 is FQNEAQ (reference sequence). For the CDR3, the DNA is TGTGCCAGCAGCTCCCTAGCGGGATCCACGGGAGATACGCAGTATTTT. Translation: CASSSLAGSTGDTQYF. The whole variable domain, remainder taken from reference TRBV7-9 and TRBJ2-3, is DTGVSQNPRHKITKRGQNVTFRCDPISEHNRLYWYRQTLGQGPEFLTYFQNEAQLEKSRLLSDRFSAERPKGSFSTLEIQRTEQGDSAMYLCASSSLAGSTGDTQYFGPGTRLTVL.

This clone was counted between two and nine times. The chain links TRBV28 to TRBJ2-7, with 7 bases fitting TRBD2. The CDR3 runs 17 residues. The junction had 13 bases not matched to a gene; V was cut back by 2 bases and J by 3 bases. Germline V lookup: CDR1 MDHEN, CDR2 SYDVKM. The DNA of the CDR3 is TGTGCCAGCAGTTTAGTGCCCGGTGGCGGGAGCTACTACGAGCAGTACTTC. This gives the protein CASSLVPGGGSYYEQYF.

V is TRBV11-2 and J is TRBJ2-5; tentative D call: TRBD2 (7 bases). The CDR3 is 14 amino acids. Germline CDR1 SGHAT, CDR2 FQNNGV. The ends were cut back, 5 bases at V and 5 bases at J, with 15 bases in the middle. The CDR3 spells CASSRGRGQETQYF. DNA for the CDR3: TGTGCCAGCAGCCGCGGGCGGGGGCAGGAGACCCAGTACTTC.

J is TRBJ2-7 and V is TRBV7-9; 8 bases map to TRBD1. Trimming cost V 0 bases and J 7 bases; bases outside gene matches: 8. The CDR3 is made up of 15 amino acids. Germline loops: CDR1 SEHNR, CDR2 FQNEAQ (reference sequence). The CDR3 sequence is CASSLAQGAPGEQYF. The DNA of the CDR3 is TGTGCCAGCAGCTTAGCCCAGGGGGCGCCCGGGGAGCAGTACTTC.

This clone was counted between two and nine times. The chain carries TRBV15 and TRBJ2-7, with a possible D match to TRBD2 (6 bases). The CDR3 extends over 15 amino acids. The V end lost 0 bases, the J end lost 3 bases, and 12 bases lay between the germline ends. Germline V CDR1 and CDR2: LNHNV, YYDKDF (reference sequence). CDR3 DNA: TGTGCCACCAGCAGAGATAGAGCGGGTGGCTACGAGCAGTACTTC. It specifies CATSRDRAGGYEQYF.

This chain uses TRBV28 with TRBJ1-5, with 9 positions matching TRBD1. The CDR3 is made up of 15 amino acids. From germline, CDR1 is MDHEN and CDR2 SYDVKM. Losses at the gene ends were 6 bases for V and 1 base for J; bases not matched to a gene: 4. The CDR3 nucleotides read TGTGCCAGCAGCCGACAGGGGGTAAGCAATCAGCCCCAGCATTTT. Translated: CASSRQGVSNQPQHF. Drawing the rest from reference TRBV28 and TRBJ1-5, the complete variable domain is DVKVTQSSRYLVKRTGEKVFLECVQDMDHENMFWYRQDPGLGLRLIYFSYDVKMKEKGDIPEGYSVSREKKERFSLILESASTNQTSMYLCASSRQGVSNQPQHFGDGTRLSIL.

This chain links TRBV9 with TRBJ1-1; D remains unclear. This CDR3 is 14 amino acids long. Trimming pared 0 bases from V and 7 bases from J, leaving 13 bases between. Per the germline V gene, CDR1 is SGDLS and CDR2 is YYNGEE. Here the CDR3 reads CASSVGSGKVEAFF. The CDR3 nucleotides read TGTGCCAGCAGCGTAGGCTCGGGGAAGGTTGAAGCTTTCTTT.